This section outlines one T cell receptor (beta chain) sequence together with its context. Its cognate antigen has yet to be identified. Because the CDR3's place on the DNA is in doubt, the DNA is left out and the CDR3 is given as listed by TCRdb. The cysteine opens and the phenylalanine closes a CDR3 of 14 amino acids. CDR1 and CDR2 are read off the germline V gene (reference sequence) as MNHEY and SMNVEV. These data come from a study of blood T cell repertoires in COVID-19 (TCRdb year 2020). General notes on the study: Samples covering the acute and convalescent phases of COVID-19 were provided by collaborators in the United States, Italy and Spain. The prospective study material was composed of cDNA or gDNA derived from T cells, B-cell-depleted T cells, or PBMCs. Subjects who had been exposed to COVID-19, were actively infected with it, or had recovered from it provided the deeply sampled blood TCRbeta repertoires that made up the dataset. The repertoires were released in a freely available public database intended as a resource for research on the immune response to SARS-CoV-2. The samples were drawn from two sources: the first 160 participants of the ongoing ImmuneRACE study, and 1,000 to 1,500 subjects contributed by 6 global collaborators. Nearly every sample came with metadata listing a de-identified subject ID, COVID-19 status, age in years and sex. Where available, HLA class I and class II types were taken from metadata supplied by the sample provider and were not determined by assay-based typing.

Results and caveats for the whole study, not just this receptor: The quantity of clinical and demographic metadata differed by source and by participant and was supplied without curation.

TCRbeta CDR3 regions were amplified from genomic DNA using the immunoSEQ Assay, a bias-controlled multiplex PCR. For the original study's pipeline: Within the assay, amplification of reference gene primers was used to estimate how many nucleated cells each sample contained. To quantify the absolute abundance of each unique TCRbeta CDR3 rearrangement, sequence reads were collapsed and filtered. For each sample, productive Simpson clonality was calculated by taking the square root of Simpson's diversity index across productive rearrangements. Drawn from immuneACCESS, this table holds only the in-frame rearrangements with V and J called that TCRdb kept. Clones are partly lost; checked studies trace under half to an unresolved V gene and leave the rest unexplained. D and trimming were read from the DNA, whereas the V and J calls and clone size are those reported in that table. This sample comprises about 160,000 clones, about 88% of them detected only once. The ten biggest clones cover around 5% of the sample.

At one collaborating source in Seattle, patients were enrolled during active infection and were followed longitudinally through the course of disease. The collaborating institutions used their own protocols to collect whole blood in K2EDTA tubes. For TCRbeta analysis, collaborators shipped samples in one of three forms: frozen whole blood, isolated PBMCs, or DNA extracted from either of those sample types. The rearrangement joined TRBV27 to TRBJ2-5; TRBD2 is the table's D call and was not checked against the DNA. The specimen sequenced was peripheral blood. The clonotype was recovered from a woman aged 45-65 years with COVID-19, enrolled during active disease. The CDR3 in this case is CASSSSEYQETQYF.